These T cell receptor beta chains were read from a single sample in a study of blood T cell repertoires in COVID-19. The method was immunoSEQ multiplex PCR; TCRdb's version includes in-frame clones alone and lacks a portion of them. The sample consists of roughly 400,000 clones, 80% to 90% of them appearing once. Sequenced material: PBMCs or T cells enriched from blood (not recorded which). These receptors were obtained from a woman between 50 and 59 years old who had recovered from COVID-19. The CDR3 runs from the conserved cysteine through the conserved F or W. The D gene is left open where the match is weak. Size is omitted from some rows. Given values are once, few, many or a class for expanded clones.

>TRBV7-2|TRBD1|TRBJ1-4|NA
TGTGCCAGCACCTCCTTGGGACAGGGGAGTAATGAAAAACTGTTTTTT
CASTSLGQGSNEKLFF
>TRBV7-9|TRBD1|TRBJ1-3|NA
TGTGCCAGCCCACAGGGGGCATGGGGAAACACCATATATTTT
CASPQGAWGNTIYF
>TRBV2|TRBD1|TRBJ1-3|NA
TGTGCCACTACGGGACAGACTACTGGAAACACCATATATTTT
CATTGQTTGNTIYF
>TRBV18|NA|TRBJ1-1|NA
TGTGCCAGCTCCTATGGCGGGGGACCCCAAAACACTGAAGCTTTCTTT
CASSYGGGPQNTEAFF
>TRBV16|NA|TRBJ1-1|NA
TGTGCCAGCAGCCGGGTACTTAGGGGCGGAACTGAAGCTTTCTTT
CASSRVLRGGTEAFF
>TRBV2|NA|TRBJ2-5|few
TGTGCCACCCGGGGAGGAAGCGGAGGTGGAGAGACCCAGTACTTC
CATRGGSGGGETQYF
>TRBV27|NA|TRBJ1-1|few
TGTGCCAGCAGTTTATCGTGGGAGACGGCCACTGAAGCTTTCTTT
CASSLSWETATEAFF
>TRBV5-1|TRBD1|TRBJ2-6|NA
TGCGCCAGCAGCTTGAGGGGGACAGGAGTCTCTGGGGCCAACGTCCTGACTTTC
CASSLRGTGVSGANVLTF
>TRBV18|TRBD2|TRBJ2-1|once
TGTGCCAGCTCGCCTAGCGGGGGGGGATACAATGAGCAGTTCTTC
CASSPSGGGYNEQFF
>TRBV5-4|TRBD1|TRBJ1-2|NA
TGTGCCAGCAGCTTGCCGGGACAGGGTTTGGGAGGCTACACCTTC
CASSLPGQGLGGYTF
>TRBV29-1|TRBD1|TRBJ1-2|NA
TGCAGCGTTGTCCCGTCGGGACAGCGAAACTATGGCTACACCTTC
CSVVPSGQRNYGYTF
>TRBV2|TRBD1|TRBJ1-2|few
TGTGCCAACACGACAGGGTTTGGCTATGGCTACACCTTC
CANTTGFGYGYTF
>TRBV28|NA|TRBJ2-7|NA
TGTGCCAGCAGTCCGCAGGGCTGGGGTCCACTTCTCTACGAGCAGTACTTC
CASSPQGWGPLLYEQYF
>TRBV28|TRBD1|TRBJ1-2|NA
TGTGCCACAAGGACAGGGCAGATTAACTATGGCTACACCTTC
CATRTGQINYGYTF
>TRBV28|TRBD1|TRBJ2-7|NA
TGTGCCAGCAGTACCCGGGACAGGGGGCTTTATCCCGTCTCAAGCCGAACCTACGAGCAGTACTTC
CASSTRDRGLYPVSSRTYEQYF
>TRBV28|NA|TRBJ1-4|NA
TGTGCCAGCAGTCCCGTGACAGGTCTCGCCCCCGTAAAACTGTTTTTT
CASSPVTGLAPVKLFF
>TRBV4-1|TRBD2|TRBJ2-3|NA
TGCGCCAGCGGGGGGCGGACTAGCGGGGTGACAGATACGCAGTATTTT
CASGGRTSGVTDTQYF
>TRBV4-1|TRBD1|TRBJ1-2|NA
TGCGCCAGCAGCCAAGAACTCGGGACAGGGTCTCAGAACTATGGCTACACCTTC
CASSQELGTGSQNYGYTF
>TRBV29-1|NA|TRBJ2-7|NA
TGCAGCGTTGAAGATCGAAACCTACAGTACTTC
CSVEDRNLQYF
>TRBV29-1|NA|TRBJ1-4|NA
TGCAGCGTACTTTATACAACTAATGAAAAACTGTTTTTT
CSVLYTTNEKLFF
>TRBV24-1|TRBD1|TRBJ1-2|NA
TGTGCCACCAGTGATCCGGGACAGGGGGTAAGCGGCTACACCTTC
CATSDPGQGVSGYTF
>TRBV12-3/TRBV12-4|NA|TRBJ1-1|NA
TGTGCCAGCAGTTCCCCGGGCACTGAAGCTTTCTTT
CASSSPGTEAFF